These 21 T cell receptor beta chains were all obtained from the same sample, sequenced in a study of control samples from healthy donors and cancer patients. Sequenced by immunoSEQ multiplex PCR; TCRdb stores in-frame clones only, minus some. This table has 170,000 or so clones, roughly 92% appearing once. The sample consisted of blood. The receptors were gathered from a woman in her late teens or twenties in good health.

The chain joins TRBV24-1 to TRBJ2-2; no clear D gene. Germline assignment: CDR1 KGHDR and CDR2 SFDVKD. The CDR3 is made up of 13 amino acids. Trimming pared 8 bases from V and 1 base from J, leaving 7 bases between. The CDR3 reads CATNLGNTGELFF. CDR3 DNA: TGTGCCACCAATTTGGGGAACACCGGGGAGCTGTTTTTT.

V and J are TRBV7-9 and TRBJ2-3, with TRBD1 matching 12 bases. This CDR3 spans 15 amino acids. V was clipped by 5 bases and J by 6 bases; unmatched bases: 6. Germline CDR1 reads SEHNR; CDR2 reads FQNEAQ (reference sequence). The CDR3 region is CASSEGQGARDTQYF. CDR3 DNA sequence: TGTGCCAGCAGCGAGGGACAGGGGGCGAGGGATACGCAGTATTTT.

CDR3 coding DNA: TGTGCCAGCAGCTACCAGGTCGGGGGAGGGCGTACCGGGGAGCTGTTTTTT. Translation: CASSYQVGGGRTGELFF. The rearrangement uses TRBV7-9 and TRBJ2-2, with 7 bases that match TRBD2. The V and J ends lost 4 bases and 5 bases, in that order; junction bases with no gene match: 13. Germline lookup yields CDR1 SEHNR and CDR2 FQNEAQ (reference sequence). The CDR3 has 17 residues.

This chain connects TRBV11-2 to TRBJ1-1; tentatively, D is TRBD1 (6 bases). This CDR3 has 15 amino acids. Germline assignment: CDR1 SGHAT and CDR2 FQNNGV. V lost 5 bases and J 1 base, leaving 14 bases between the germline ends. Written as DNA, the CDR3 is TGTGCCAGCAGCGGCAACAGGGCGGGGAACACTGAAGCTTTCTTT. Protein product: CASSGNRAGNTEAFF.

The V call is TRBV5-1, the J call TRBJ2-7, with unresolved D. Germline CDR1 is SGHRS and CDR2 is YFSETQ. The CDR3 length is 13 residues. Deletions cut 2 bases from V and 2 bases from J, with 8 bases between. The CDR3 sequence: CASSFIDAYEQYF. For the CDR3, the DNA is TGCGCCAGCAGCTTTATTGACGCCTACGAGCAGTACTTC.

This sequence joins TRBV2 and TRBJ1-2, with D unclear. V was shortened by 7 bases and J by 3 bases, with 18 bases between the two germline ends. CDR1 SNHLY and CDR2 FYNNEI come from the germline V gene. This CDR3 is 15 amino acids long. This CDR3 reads CASNLDWNPDYGYTF. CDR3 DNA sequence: TGTGCCAGCAACCTGGACTGGAATCCTGACTATGGCTACACCTTC.

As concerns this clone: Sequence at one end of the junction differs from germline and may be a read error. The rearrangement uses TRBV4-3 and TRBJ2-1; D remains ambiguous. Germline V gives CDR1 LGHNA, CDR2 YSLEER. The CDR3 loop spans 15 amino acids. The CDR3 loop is CASSQDYTSGDLALF. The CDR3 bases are TGCGCCAGCAGCCAAGATTACACTTCAGGAGACCTGGCGCTCTTC.

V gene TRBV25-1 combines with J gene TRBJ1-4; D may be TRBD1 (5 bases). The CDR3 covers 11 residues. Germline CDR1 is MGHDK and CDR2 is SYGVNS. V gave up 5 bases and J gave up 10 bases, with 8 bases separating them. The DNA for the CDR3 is TGTGCCAGCAGTATGGGGCTAAAACTGTTTTTT. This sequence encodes CASSMGLKLFF.

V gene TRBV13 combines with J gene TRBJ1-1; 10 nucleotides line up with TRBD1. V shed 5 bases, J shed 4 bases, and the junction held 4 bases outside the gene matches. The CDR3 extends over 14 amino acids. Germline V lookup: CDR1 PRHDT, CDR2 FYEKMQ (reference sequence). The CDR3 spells CASSLRTGGTEAFF. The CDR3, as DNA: TGTGCCAGCAGCCTCCGGACAGGGGGCACTGAAGCTTTCTTT.

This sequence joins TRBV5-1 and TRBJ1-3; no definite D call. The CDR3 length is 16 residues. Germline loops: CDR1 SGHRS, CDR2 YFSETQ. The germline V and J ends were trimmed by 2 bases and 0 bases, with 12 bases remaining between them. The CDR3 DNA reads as TGCGCCAGCAGCTTCTCCCCCGCTATCTCTGGAAACACCATATATTTT. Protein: CASSFSPAISGNTIYF. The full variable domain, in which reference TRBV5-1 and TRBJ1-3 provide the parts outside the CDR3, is KAGVTQTPRYLIKTRGQQVTLSCSPISGHRSVSWYQQTPGQGLQFLFEYFSETQRNKGNFPGRFSGRQFSNSRSEMNVSTLELGDSALYLCASSFSPAISGNTIYFGEGSWLTVV.

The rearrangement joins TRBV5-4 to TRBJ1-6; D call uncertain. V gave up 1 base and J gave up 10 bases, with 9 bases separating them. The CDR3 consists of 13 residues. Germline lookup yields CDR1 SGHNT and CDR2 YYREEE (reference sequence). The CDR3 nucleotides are TGTGCCAGCAGCTTGACCCCGGGATCACCCCTCCACTTT. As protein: CASSLTPGSPLHF.

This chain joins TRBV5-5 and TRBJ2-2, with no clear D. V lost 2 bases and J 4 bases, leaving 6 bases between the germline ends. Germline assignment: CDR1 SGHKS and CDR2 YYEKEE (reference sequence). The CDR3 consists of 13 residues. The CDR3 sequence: CASSLPATGELFF. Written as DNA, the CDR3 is TGTGCCAGCAGCTTACCAGCCACCGGGGAGCTGTTTTTT.

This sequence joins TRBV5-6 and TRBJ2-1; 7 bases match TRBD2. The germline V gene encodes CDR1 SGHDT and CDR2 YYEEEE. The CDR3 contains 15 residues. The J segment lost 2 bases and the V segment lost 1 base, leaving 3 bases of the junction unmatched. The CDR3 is CASSLRAGTYNEQFF. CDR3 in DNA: TGTGCCAGCAGCTTGCGAGCGGGGACCTACAATGAGCAGTTCTTC.

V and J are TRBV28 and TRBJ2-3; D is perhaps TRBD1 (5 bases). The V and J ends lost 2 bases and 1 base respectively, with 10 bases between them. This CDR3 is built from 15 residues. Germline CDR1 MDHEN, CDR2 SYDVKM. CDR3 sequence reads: CASSLPTQGTDTQYF. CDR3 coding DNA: TGTGCCAGCAGTTTACCAACACAGGGCACAGATACGCAGTATTTT.

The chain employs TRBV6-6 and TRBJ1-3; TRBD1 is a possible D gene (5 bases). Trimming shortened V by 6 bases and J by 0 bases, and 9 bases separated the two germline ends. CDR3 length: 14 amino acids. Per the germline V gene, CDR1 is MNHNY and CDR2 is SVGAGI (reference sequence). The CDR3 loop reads CASRGGISGNTIYF. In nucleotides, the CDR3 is TGTGCCAGCAGGGGGGGAATCTCTGGAAACACCATATATTTT.

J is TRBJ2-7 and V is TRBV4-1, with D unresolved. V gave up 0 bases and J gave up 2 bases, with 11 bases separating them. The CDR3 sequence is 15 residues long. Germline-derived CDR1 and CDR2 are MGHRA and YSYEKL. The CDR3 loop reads CASSQDWSPTYEQYF. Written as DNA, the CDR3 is TGCGCCAGCAGCCAAGATTGGTCCCCTACCTACGAGCAGTACTTC.

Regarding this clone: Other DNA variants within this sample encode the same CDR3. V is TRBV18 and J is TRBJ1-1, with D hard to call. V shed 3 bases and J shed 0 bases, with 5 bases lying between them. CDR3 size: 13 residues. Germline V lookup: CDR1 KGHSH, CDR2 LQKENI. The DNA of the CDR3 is TGTGCCAGCTCACCTACCTTGAACACTGAAGCTTTCTTT. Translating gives CASSPTLNTEAFF.

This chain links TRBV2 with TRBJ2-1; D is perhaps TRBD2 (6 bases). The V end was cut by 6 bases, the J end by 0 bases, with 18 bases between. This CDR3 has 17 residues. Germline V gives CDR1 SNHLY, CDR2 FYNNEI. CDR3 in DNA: TGTGCCAGCAGATTCCCCTTTAGCGGACCCTCCTACAATGAGCAGTTCTTC. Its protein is CASRFPFSGPSYNEQFF.

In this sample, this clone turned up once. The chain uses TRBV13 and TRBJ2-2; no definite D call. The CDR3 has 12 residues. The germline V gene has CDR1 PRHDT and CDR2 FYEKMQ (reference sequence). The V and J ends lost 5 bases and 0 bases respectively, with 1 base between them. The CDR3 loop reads CASSPNTGELFF. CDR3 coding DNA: TGTGCCAGCAGCCCGAACACCGGGGAGCTGTTTTTT. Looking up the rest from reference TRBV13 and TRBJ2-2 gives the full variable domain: AAGVIQSPRHLIKEKRETATLKCYPIPRHDTVYWYQQGPGQDPQFLISFYEKMQSDKGSIPDRFSAQQFSDYHSELNMSSLELGDSALYFCASSPNTGELFFGEGSRLTVL.

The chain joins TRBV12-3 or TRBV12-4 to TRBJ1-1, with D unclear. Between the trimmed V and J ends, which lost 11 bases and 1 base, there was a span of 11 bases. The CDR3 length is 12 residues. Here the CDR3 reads CADRGRNTEAFF. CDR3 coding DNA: TGTGCCGACCGAGGGCGGAACACTGAAGCTTTCTTT.

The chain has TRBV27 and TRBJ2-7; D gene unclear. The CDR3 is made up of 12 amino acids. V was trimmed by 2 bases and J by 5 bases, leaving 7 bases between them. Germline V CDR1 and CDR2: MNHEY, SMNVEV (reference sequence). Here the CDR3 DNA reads TGTGCCAGCAGTTTACCCCCCAACGAGCAGTACTTC. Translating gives CASSLPPNEQYF.